These 12 T cell receptor beta chains share one sample of origin, sequenced in a study of CD8+ T cells in alopecia areata. Investigators isolated RNA and reverse transcribed it into cDNA to act as the sequencing template. Sequencing was performed with immunoSEQ multiplex PCR; in TCRdb, only in-frame clones are kept and a portion is missing. Sampling found around 300,000 clones, none seen once. Pooled cutaneous lymph node cells were sorted using CD4, CD8alpha, NKG2D, NKG2ACE and other markers. Material: CD4+ T cells sorted from a lymph node. Receptors were obtained from a C3H/HeJ mouse with alopecia areata. For this mouse line, the MHC haplotype is H2-k.

This clone was found a few times. Mouse germline and gene names are used. The CDR3 end lies 4 residues beyond the end of the read and is filled in from the germline J gene. Other DNA sequences of this sample code for an identical CDR3. The rearrangement joins TRBV13-1 to TRBJ1-2; D not certain. V lost 3 bases, J lost 1 base, and 7 bases lay in between. The CDR3 extends over 13 amino acids. Germline values: CDR1 NSHNY, CDR2 SYGAGN. CDR3 region: CASSGTVNSDYTF. The CDR3 DNA, read in part, is TGTGCCAGCAGTGGAACAGTAAACTCC.

On this clone: The gene names here belong to mouse. The read terminates 4 residues ahead of where the CDR3 ends, so the germline J gene completes it. The V call is TRBV1, the J call TRBJ1-1; D is unclear. CDR1 is NSQYPW and CDR2 is LRSPGD in the germline V gene (reference sequence). Trimming took 5 bases from V and 0 from J, leaving 4 bases between them. The CDR3 is made up of 12 amino acids. The DNA read from the CDR3 is TGCACCTGCAGTTACACAAACACA. Residues: CTCSYTNT. The entire CDR3 sequence reads CTCSYTNTEVFF.

This clone was seen ten or more times. Genes and germline are mouse. The CDR3 end is not reached by the read, which stops 4 residues before it; the germline J gene fills it in. The chain combines TRBV17 with TRBJ2-2, with 8 bases matching TRBD2. There are 15 residues in the CDR3. V lost 1 base to trimming and J lost 4 bases; unmatched junction nucleotides: 2. CDR1 and CDR2 from the germline V gene are MNHDT and YYDKIL. The CDR3 sequence: CASSRVLGVTGQLYF. The CDR3 DNA, read in part, is TGTGCTAGCAGTAGAGTACTGGGGGTCACCGGG.

A few counts support this clone. Gene names are the mouse ones. The read is 4 residues too short to cover the CDR3 end, so that end is filled in from the germline J gene. The identical CDR3 is also encoded by other nucleotide sequences in the sample. The V and J genes are TRBV13-3 and TRBJ1-2; TRBD1 is a possible D gene (6 bases). Germline V gene data show CDR1 as NNHDY and CDR2 as SYVADS. There are 15 residues in the CDR3. The germline V and J ends were trimmed by 1 base and 0 bases, with 10 bases remaining between them. CDR3 sequence reads: CASSDLGQANSDYTF. CDR3 DNA (partial): TGTGCCAGCAGTGATCTGGGACAAGCAAACTCC.

This clone was seen only a few times. Any gene name here is a mouse gene name. The read finishes 4 residues shy of the CDR3 end, and the germline J gene is used to complete it. V usage is TRBV1 and J usage is TRBJ1-1; TRBD1 agrees at 9 bases. Germline V lookup: CDR1 NSQYPW, CDR2 LRSPGD (reference sequence). CDR3 length: 14 residues. The sequenced CDR3 bases are TGCACCTGCAGTCCCGGGACAGGGATCCCA. This translates into CTCSPGTGIP. The complete CDR3 reads CTCSPGTGIPEVFF.

In the case of this clone: Mouse names are used for the genes. The DNA ends 4 residues before the CDR3 does, and the rest of the CDR3 is filled in from the germline J gene. The chain has TRBV31 and TRBJ2-1; 10 bases fit TRBD1. In germline, CDR1 is GKSSPN, CDR2 SITVG. The CDR3 runs 16 residues. J lost 3 bases, V lost 0 bases, and 5 bases had no gene match. Incomplete CDR3 DNA: TGTGCCTGGAGTCTGAGACAGGGGGCATCCTATGCT. Protein product: CAWSLRQGASYA. The entire CDR3 is CAWSLRQGASYAEQFF.

This clone was seen at least ten times. These gene names are mouse names. From the germline J gene comes the end of the CDR3, since the read stops 4 residues before it. Other nucleotide sequences in the sample specify the same CDR3. The V and J genes are TRBV12-1 and TRBJ2-3; 8 bases map to TRBD2. This CDR3 region has 15 residues. The V and J ends lost 1 base and 0 bases, in that order; junction bases with no gene match: 2. Germline V gene sequence: CDR1 SGHSN, CDR2 HYEKVE. The part of the CDR3 DNA that was read is TGTGCCAGCTCTCTAACTGGGGGAAGTGCAGAA. Translating it yields CASSLTGGSAE. The full-length CDR3 reads as CASSLTGGSAETLYF.

This clone was detected only a few times. Gene names and germline match the mouse. Coverage ceases 4 residues before the CDR3 finishes, and the germline J gene fills in the end. The same CDR3 also results from other DNA sequences found in this sample. The rearrangement uses TRBV5 and TRBJ2-5; D not resolved. Germline values: CDR1 LGHNA, CDR2 YNLKQL (reference sequence). The CDR3 extends over 12 amino acids. The V end was cut by 1 base, the J end by 3 bases, with 2 bases between. CDR3 DNA (partial): TGTGCCAGCAGCCAAGTACAAGAC. Its translation is CASSQVQD. The whole CDR3 reads CASSQVQDTQYF.

A remark on this clone: Each gene name is a mouse one. The read ends 4 residues early relative to the CDR3; the germline J gene fills the gap. The rearrangement joins TRBV29 to TRBJ1-1, with TRBD1 matching over 7 bases. The germline V gene encodes CDR1 MSHET and CDR2 SYDVDS. Germline trimming cut 3 bases from V and 1 base from J; bases unmatched to any gene: 2. CDR3 length equals 14 residues. CDR3 DNA, as far as it was read: TGTGCTAGCAGTTTTTGGACAGGGAACACA. Protein: CASSFWTGNT. The whole CDR3 reads CASSFWTGNTEVFF. Full variable domain (outside the CDR3, taken from reference TRBV29 and TRBJ1-1): DMKVTQMPRYLIKRMGENVLLECGQDMSHETMYWYRQDPGLGLQLIYISYDVDSNSEGDIPKGYRVSRKKREHFSLILDSAKTNQTSVYFCASSFWTGNTEVFFGKGTRLTVV.

This clone was seen only a few times. Mouse gene names apply. The read ends 4 residues shy of where the CDR3 ends; the end is completed using the germline J gene. The V call is TRBV5, the J call TRBJ2-5; 9 bases line up with TRBD2. The germline CDR1 and CDR2 sequences are LGHNA and YNLKQL (reference sequence). The CDR3 runs to 17 residues. The V and J ends lost 0 bases and 0 bases, in that order; junction bases with no gene match: 4. CDR3 DNA (partial): TGTGCCAGCAGCCAAGATAGACTGGGGGTTAACCAAGAC. It codes for CASSQDRLGVNQD. The entire CDR3 protein reads CASSQDRLGVNQDTQYF.

This clone was seen more than once but under ten times. Gene names refer to mouse genes. The read halts 4 residues ahead of the CDR3 end, with the missing end drawn from the germline J gene. This sequence joins TRBV12-2 and TRBJ2-5, with D possibly TRBD2 on 5 matching bases. Trimming left V 1 base short and J 3 bases short, with 7 bases between. The CDR3 totals 13 residues. The germline CDR1 and CDR2 sequences are SGHLS and HYDKME. Incomplete CDR3 DNA: TGTGCCAGCTCTCTTTCTGGGCAAGAC. Amino acids: CASSLSGQD. The full CDR3 is CASSLSGQDTQYF.

This clone has only a few counts. Gene names refer to mouse genes. The missing CDR3 end, 4 residues past where the read stops, is filled in from the germline J gene. V is TRBV13-3 and J is TRBJ2-2, with TRBD1 matching 8 bases. V gave up 4 bases and J gave up 3 bases; unmatched junction bases: 5. Germline V lookup: CDR1 NNHDY, CDR2 SYVADS. This CDR3 has 15 amino acids. The CDR3 sequence is CASSQDRADTGQLYF. The covered CDR3 bases are TGTGCCAGCAGTCAGGACAGGGCGGACACCGGG. The full variable domain, completed using reference TRBV13-3 and TRBJ2-2, is EAAVTQSPRSKVAVTGGKVTLSCHQTNNHDYMYWYRQDTGHGLRLIHYSYVADSTEKGDIPDGYKASRPSQENFSLILELASLSQTAVYFCASSQDRADTGQLYFGEGSKLTVL.